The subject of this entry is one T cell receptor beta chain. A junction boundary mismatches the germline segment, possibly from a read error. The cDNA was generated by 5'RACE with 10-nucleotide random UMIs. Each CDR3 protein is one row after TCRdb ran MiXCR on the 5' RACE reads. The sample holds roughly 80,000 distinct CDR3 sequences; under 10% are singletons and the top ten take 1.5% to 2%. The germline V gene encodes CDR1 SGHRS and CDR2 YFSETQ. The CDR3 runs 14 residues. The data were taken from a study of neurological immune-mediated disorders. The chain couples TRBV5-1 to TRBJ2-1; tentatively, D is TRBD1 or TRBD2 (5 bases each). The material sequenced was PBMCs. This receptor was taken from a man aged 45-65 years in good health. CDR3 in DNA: TGCGCCAGCAGAAGGGACGGCGGGTATAATGACCAGTTCTTC. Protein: CASRRDGGYNDQFF.